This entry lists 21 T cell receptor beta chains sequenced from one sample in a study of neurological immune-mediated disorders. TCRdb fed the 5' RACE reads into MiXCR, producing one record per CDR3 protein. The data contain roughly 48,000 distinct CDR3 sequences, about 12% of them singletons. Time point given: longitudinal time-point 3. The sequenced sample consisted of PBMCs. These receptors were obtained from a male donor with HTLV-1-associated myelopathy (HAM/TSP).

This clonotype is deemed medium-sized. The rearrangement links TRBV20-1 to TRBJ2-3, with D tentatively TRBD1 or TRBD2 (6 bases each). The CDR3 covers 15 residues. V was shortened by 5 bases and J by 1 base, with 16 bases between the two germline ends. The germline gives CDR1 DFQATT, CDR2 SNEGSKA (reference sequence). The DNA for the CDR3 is TGCAGTGCTCCAAATCGGGGGCGAGGCACAGATACGCAGTATTTT. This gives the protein CSAPNRGRGTDTQYF.

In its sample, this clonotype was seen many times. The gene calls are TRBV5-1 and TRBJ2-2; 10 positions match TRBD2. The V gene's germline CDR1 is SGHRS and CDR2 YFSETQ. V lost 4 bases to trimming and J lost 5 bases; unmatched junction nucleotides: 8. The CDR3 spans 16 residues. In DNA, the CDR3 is TGCGCCAGCAGCCTGGCTAGCGGGGGCCGTACCGGGGAGCTGTTTTTT. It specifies CASSLASGGRTGELFF.

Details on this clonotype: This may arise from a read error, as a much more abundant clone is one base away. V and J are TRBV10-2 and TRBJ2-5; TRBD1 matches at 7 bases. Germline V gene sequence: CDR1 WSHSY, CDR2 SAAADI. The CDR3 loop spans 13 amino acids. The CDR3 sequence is CASSGQAQETRYF. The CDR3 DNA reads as TGCGCCAGCAGCGGACAGGCTCAAGAGACCCGGTACTTC.

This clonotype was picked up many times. In DNA form, the CDR3 reads TGTGCCAGCAGCTTGAGTCAAATTAATTCACCCCTCCACTTT. Its translation is CASSLSQINSPLHF. J is TRBJ1-6 and V is TRBV5-6; D is unclear. The germline CDR1 and CDR2 sequences are SGHDT and YYEEEE. CDR3 size: 14 residues. The ends were cut back, 1 base at V and 6 bases at J, with 8 bases in the middle.

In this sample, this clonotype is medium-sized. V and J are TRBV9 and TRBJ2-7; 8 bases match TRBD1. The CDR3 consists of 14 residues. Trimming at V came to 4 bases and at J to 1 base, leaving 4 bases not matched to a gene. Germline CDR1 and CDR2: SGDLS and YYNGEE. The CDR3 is CASSTRDRSYEQYF. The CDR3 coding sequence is TGTGCCAGCAGCACTCGGGACAGGTCCTACGAGCAGTACTTC.

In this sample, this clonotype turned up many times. The CDR3 region has the DNA TGCGCCAGCAGCTTCCGGACAGGGGGCTCAGAGACCCAGTACTTC. The encoded protein is CASSFRTGGSETQYF. The genes are TRBV5-1 and TRBJ2-5; 11 nucleotides agree with TRBD1. V lost 2 bases, J lost 4 bases, and 4 bases stayed unmatched. This CDR3 is built from 15 residues. CDR1 and CDR2 (germline): SGHRS, YFSETQ.

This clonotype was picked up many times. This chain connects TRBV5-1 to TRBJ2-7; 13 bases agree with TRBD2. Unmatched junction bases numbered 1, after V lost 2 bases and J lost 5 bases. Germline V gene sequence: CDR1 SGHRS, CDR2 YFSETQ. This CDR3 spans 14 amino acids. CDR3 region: CASSLLAGGNEQYF. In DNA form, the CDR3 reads TGCGCCAGCAGCTTACTAGCGGGGGGGAACGAGCAGTACTTC.

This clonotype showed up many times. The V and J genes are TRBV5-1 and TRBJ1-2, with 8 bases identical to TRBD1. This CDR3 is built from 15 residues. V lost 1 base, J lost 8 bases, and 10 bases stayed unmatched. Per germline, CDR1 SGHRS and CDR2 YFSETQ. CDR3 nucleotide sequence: TGCGCCAGCAGCTTGCTACAGGGGGGAAAGAGGGGCTACACCTTC. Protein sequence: CASSLLQGGKRGYTF. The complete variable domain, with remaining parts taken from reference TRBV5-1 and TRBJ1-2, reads KAGVTQTPRYLIKTRGQQVTLSCSPISGHRSVSWYQQTPGQGLQFLFEYFSETQRNKGNFPGRFSGRQFSNSRSEMNVSTLELGDSALYLCASSLLQGGKRGYTFGSGTRLTVV.

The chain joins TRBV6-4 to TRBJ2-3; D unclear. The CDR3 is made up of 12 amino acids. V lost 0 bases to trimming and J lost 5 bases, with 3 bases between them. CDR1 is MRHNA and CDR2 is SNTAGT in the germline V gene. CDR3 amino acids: CASSDSGDTQYF. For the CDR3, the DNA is TGTGCCAGCAGTGACTCTGGAGATACGCAGTATTTT.

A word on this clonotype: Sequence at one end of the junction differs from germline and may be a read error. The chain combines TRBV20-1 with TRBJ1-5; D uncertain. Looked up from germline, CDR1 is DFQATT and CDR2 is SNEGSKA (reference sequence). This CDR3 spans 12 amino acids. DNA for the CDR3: TGCAGCGCTAGTAGGGGCAATCAGCCCCAGCATTTT. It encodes CSASRGNQPQHF.

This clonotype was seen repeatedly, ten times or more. CDR3 sequence: CASTTGYRVNQPQHF. The CDR3 region has the DNA TGTGCCAGCACCACTGGCTACAGGGTCAATCAGCCCCAGCATTTT. The rearrangement uses TRBV28 and TRBJ1-5; D is perhaps TRBD1 (6 bases). CDR3 length equals 15 residues. Per germline, CDR1 MDHEN and CDR2 SYDVKM. The germline V and J ends were trimmed by 7 bases and 3 bases, with 16 bases remaining between them. Full variable domain (outside the CDR3, taken from reference TRBV28 and TRBJ1-5): DVKVTQSSRYLVKRTGEKVFLECVQDMDHENMFWYRQDPGLGLRLIYFSYDVKMKEKGDIPEGYSVSREKKERFSLILESASTNQTSMYLCASTTGYRVNQPQHFGDGTRLSIL.

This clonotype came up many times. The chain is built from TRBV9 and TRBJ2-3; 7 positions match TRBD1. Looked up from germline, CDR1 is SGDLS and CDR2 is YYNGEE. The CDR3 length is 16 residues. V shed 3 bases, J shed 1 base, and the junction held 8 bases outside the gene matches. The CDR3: CASSEVAGQGTDTQYF. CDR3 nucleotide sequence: TGTGCCAGCAGCGAAGTTGCCGGACAGGGCACAGATACGCAGTATTTT.

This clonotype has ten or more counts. The CDR3 nucleotides are TGTGCCAGCAGTCTATTAGCGGCAGATACGCAGTATTTT. It translates to CASSLLAADTQYF. This chain connects TRBV28 to TRBJ2-3, with D perhaps TRBD2 (6 bases). Trimming cost V 5 bases and J 4 bases, with 10 bases left between them. This CDR3 region has 13 residues. Germline-derived CDR1 and CDR2 are MDHEN and SYDVKM.

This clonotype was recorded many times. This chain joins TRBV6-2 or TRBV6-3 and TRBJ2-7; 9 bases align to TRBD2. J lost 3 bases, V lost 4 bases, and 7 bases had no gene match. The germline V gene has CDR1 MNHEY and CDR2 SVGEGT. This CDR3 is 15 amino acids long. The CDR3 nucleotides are TGTGCCAGCAGTTCTTTTGGGACTAGCCGCTACGAGCAGTACTTC. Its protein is CASSSFGTSRYEQYF.

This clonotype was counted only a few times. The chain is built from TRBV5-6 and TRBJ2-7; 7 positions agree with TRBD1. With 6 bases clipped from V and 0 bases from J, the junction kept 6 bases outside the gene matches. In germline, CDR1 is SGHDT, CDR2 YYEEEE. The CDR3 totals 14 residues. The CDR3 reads CASIRQGFSYEQYF. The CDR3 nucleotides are TGTGCCAGCATCCGACAGGGCTTCTCCTACGAGCAGTACTTC.

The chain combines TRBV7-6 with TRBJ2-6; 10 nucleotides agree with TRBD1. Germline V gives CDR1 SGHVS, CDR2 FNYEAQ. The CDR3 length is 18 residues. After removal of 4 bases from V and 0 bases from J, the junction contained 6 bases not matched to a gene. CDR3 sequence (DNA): TGTGCCAGCAGCTCCTGGACAGGGGGGACCTCTGGGGCCAACGTCCTGACTTTC. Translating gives CASSSWTGGTSGANVLTF.

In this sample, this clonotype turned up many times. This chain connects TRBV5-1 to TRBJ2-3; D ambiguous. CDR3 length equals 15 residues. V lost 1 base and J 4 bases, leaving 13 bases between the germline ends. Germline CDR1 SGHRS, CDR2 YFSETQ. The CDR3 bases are TGCGCCAGCAGCTTGCCAGTAACGTTCGCAGATACGCAGTATTTT. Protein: CASSLPVTFADTQYF.

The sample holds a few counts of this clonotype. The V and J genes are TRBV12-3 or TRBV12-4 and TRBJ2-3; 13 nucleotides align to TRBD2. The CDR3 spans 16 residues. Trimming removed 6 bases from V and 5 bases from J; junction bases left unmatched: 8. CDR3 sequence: CASSLTSGGRKDTQYF. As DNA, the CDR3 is TGTGCCAGCAGCCTGACTAGCGGGGGGCGGAAAGATACGCAGTATTTT.

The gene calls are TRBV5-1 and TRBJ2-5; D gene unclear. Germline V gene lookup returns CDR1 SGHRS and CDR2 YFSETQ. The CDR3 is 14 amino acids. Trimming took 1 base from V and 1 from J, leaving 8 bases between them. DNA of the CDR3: TGCGCCAGCAGCTTGACCCGGGCCCAAGAGACCCAGTACTTC. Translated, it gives CASSLTRAQETQYF.

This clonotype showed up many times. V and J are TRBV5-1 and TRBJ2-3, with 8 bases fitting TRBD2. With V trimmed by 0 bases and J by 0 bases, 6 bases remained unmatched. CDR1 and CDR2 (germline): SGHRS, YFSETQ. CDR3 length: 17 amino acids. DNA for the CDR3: TGCGCCAGCAGCTTGGGAATACTAGCGGCTAGCACAGATACGCAGTATTTT. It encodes CASSLGILAASTDTQYF.

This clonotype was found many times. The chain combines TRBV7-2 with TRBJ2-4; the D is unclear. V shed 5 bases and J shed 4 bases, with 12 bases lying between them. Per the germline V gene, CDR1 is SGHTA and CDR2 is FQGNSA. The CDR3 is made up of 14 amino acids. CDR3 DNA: TGTGCCAGCAGCCATGCCTCCGGGAAAAACATTCAGTACTTC. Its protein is CASSHASGKNIQYF.